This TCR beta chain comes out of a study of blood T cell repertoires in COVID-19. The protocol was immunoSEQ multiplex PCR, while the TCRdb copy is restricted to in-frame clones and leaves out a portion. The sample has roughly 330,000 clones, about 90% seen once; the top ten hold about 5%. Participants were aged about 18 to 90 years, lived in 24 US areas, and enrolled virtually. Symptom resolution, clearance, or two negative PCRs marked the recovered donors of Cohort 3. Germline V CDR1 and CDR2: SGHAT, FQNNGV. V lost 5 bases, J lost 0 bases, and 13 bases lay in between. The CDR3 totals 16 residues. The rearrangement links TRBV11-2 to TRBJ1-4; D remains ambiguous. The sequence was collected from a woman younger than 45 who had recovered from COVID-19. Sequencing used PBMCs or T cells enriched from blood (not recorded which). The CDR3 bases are TGTGCCAGCAGCCCCACCCGGGGTGCAACTAATGAAAAACTGTTTTTT. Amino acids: CASSPTRGATNEKLFF.